The 29 T cell receptor beta chains given below trace back to one sample, sequenced in a study of tumor and adjacent non-tumor tissue in lung cancer. No cell sorting was done before RNA was extracted from the tissue. Three rounds of nested PCR, following a modified ARM-PCR protocol, produced the TCRbeta library. MiXCR was run by TCRdb on the multiplex PCR reads, yielding one entry per CDR3 protein. The data hold about 110,000 distinct CDR3 sequences, with over 70% observed a single time. The sequencing sample was made of lung tumor tissue. These receptors were obtained from a man in his sixties or seventies with non-small cell lung cancer.

The chain links TRBV11-2 to TRBJ2-7; D is perhaps TRBD1 or TRBD2 (6 bases each). V was clipped by 6 bases and J by 4 bases, with 22 bases between them. This CDR3 comprises 16 residues. CDR1 SGHAT and CDR2 FQNNGV come from the germline V gene. The CDR3 DNA reads TGTGCCAGCAGTCCCCCTGGCGGGACACCAACGTACGAGCAGTACTTC. Its translation is CASSPPGGTPTYEQYF.

In this sample, this clonotype turned up once. One junction end does not reproduce the germline sequence, and a read error may be involved. The rearrangement links TRBV12-3 or TRBV12-4 to TRBJ2-3; D may be TRBD2 (7 bases). The CDR3 sequence is 15 residues long. In DNA form, the CDR3 reads TGTGCCAGCAGTTTCGGCGGGGGCTGGACATATACGCAATATTTT. Protein product: CASSFGGGWTYTQYF.

This chain uses TRBV11-2 with TRBJ2-2; 14 bases are shared with TRBD2. With V trimmed by 4 bases and J by 0 bases, 4 bases remained unmatched. The CDR3 covers 18 residues. Germline assignment: CDR1 SGHAT and CDR2 FQNNGV. This CDR3 is CASSSGLAGVTNTGELFF. The CDR3 bases are TGTGCCAGCAGCTCGGGACTAGCGGGAGTGACGAACACCGGGGAGCTGTTTTTT.

On this clonotype itself: One end of the junction fails to match germline, which may point to a read error. The CDR3 nucleotides read TGTGCGAGCAGTCTTCAAGGGACAGGGGATCAGTCCCAGCATTTT. Translated, it gives CASSLQGTGDQSQHF. The V gene is TRBV4-2, the J gene TRBJ1-5; TRBD1 aligns across 10 bases. The germline gives CDR1 LGHNA, CDR2 YNFKEQ. The CDR3 is 15 amino acids.

Of note for this clonotype: This is likely a read error, given that the CDR3 carries no conserved phenylalanine or tryptophan at its end. It is unclear where the CDR3 begins or ends on the DNA, so no DNA is shown, and the CDR3 is as TCRdb lists it. This CDR3 reads CASSVEDRRNYEQYL. The chain combines TRBV4-2 with TRBJ2-7; the D call of TRBD1 is as the table states it, not checked on the DNA. The CDR3 adds up to 15 amino acids, both ends counted. Germline-derived CDR1 and CDR2 are LGHNA and YNFKEQ.

The chain recombines TRBV6-5 with TRBJ1-5; a possible D gene is TRBD1 (6 bases). V shed 9 bases and J shed 6 bases, with 24 bases lying between them. Germline CDR1 and CDR2: MNHEY and SVGAGI. The CDR3 totals 16 residues. The DNA for the CDR3 is TGTGCCAGTACTACCCGGGTGGGGGCAACGGGTCAGCCCCAGCATTTT. As protein: CASTTRVGATGQPQHF.

CDR3 protein: CASSLLRGGLGNEQFF. CDR3 bases: TGTGCCAGCAGCTTGCTGCGGGGAGGCCTGGGCAATGAGCAGTTCTTC. This chain uses TRBV7-9 with TRBJ2-1; possibly TRBD2 for D (6 bases). Germline CDR1 and CDR2: SEHNR and FQNEAQ (reference sequence). CDR3 length: 16 amino acids. V shed 3 bases and J shed 6 bases, with 18 bases lying between them.

A word on this clonotype: Given the absence of the conserved phenylalanine or tryptophan at the CDR3 end, a read error is likely. V usage is TRBV29-1 and J usage is TRBJ1-1; 7 bases map to TRBD1. Germline assignment: CDR1 SQVTM and CDR2 ANQGSEA. CDR3 size: 13 residues. The J segment lost 9 bases and the V segment lost 0 bases, leaving 7 bases of the junction unmatched. This CDR3 is CSVEDSGQRQAFS. CDR3 DNA sequence: TGCAGCGTTGAAGACTCGGGACAGAGACAAGCTTTCTCT.

About this clonotype: A much larger clone lies one base from this, so it may be a read error. The gene calls are TRBV12-3 or TRBV12-4 and TRBJ2-3; D is unclear. The CDR3 spans 12 residues. CDR3 sequence reads: CASSITRDMQYF. The CDR3 DNA sequence: TGTGCCAGCAGCATTACAAGGGATATGCAGTATTTT.

As concerns this clonotype: One junction end disagrees with the germline gene, perhaps due to a read error. The chain couples TRBV6-1 to TRBJ2-1, with D tentatively TRBD1 (5 bases). This CDR3 has 17 amino acids. CDR1 is MNHNS, CDR2 SASEGT, per germline. For the CDR3, the DNA is TGTGCCAGTACCAATATCTGGTCGCAGGGATTGGTCGATGAGGAGTTCTTC. Its translation: CASTNIWSQGLVDEEFF.

A word on this clonotype: The junction departs from the called germline gene at one end, perhaps through a read error. The V and J genes are TRBV5-5 and TRBJ2-3; 9 bases agree with TRBD2. Germline V gene lookup returns CDR1 SGHKS and CDR2 YYEKEE (reference sequence). CDR3 length: 18 residues. The CDR3, as DNA: TGTGCCGGCAGCTTGCAATCTCTCGCGGGGGGGCTCACAGATATGCAGTATTTT. Protein sequence: CAGSLQSLAGGLTDMQYF.

Regarding this clonotype: Being one base from a much bigger clone, this may be a read error. The rearrangement joins TRBV6-1 to TRBJ1-2; a weak D match, TRBD1 (5 bases). Germline CDR1 is MNHNS and CDR2 is SASEGT. Trimming removed 5 bases from V and 0 bases from J, with 13 bases in between. CDR3 length: 15 residues. The CDR3 region has the DNA TGTGCCAGCAGTTATAGGGACGGAGCTAACTATGGCTACACCTTC. This codes for CASSYRDGANYGYTF.

This chain uses TRBV4-2 with TRBJ2-5, with a weak D call TRBD1 (5 bases). The ends were cut back, 0 bases at V and 5 bases at J, with 13 bases in the middle. CDR3 length: 15 residues. CDR1 LGHNA and CDR2 YNFKEQ come from the germline V gene. The CDR3 reads CASSQDNLAGETQYF. The CDR3 nucleotides are TGTGCCAGCAGCCAAGATAACTTAGCAGGGGAGACCCAGTACTTC.

As concerns this clonotype: The CDR3 ends on some other residue instead of the conserved phenylalanine or tryptophan, so this is likely a read error. The J gene is TRBJ1-5, the V gene TRBV18; a weak D match, TRBD1 (6 bases). CDR3 size: 14 residues. The germline gives CDR1 KGHSH, CDR2 LQKENI. CDR3 in amino acids: CDSSHRDSNQPQHY. For the CDR3, the DNA is TGTGACAGCTCCCACAGGGATAGCAATCAGCCCCAGCATTAT.

Details on this clonotype: Germline and junction disagree at one end, which may indicate a read error. V gene TRBV29-1 combines with J gene TRBJ2-3; D is perhaps TRBD2 (5 bases). Germline V gene lookup returns CDR1 SQVTM and CDR2 ANQGSEA. This CDR3 has 17 residues. The CDR3 DNA sequence: TGCAGCTTACTCCCATATGTGACATGGGGAGACACAGATACGCGGTATTTT. Its protein is CSLLPYVTWGDTDTRYF.

This chain links TRBV13 with TRBJ2-7, with D possibly being TRBD2 (7 bases). There are 16 residues in the CDR3. The V end was cut by 5 bases, the J end by 6 bases, with 23 bases between. CDR1 and CDR2 from the germline V gene are PRHDT and FYEKMQ (reference sequence). CDR3 nucleotides: TGTGCCAGCAGCCCCCCCGTGGGGGGGCCTGTACGCGAGCAGTACTTC. It translates to CASSPPVGGPVREQYF.

About this clonotype itself: The junction departs from germline at one end; a sequencing error may be responsible. The chain has TRBV6-5 and TRBJ1-2, with D unclear. CDR3 length: 15 amino acids. The germline gives CDR1 MNHEY, CDR2 SVGAGI. The CDR3 sequence is CASSDRGMGAYGYTF. CDR3 DNA sequence: TGCGCCAGCAGTGATAGAGGGATGGGCGCTTATGGCTACACCTTC.

This clonotype was recorded at least ten times. The J gene is TRBJ2-1, the V gene TRBV29-1; 9 bases line up with TRBD1. With 7 bases clipped from V and 6 bases from J, the junction kept 1 base outside the gene matches. The CDR3 has 11 amino acids. CDR1 is SQVTM and CDR2 is ANQGSEA in the germline V gene. In nucleotides, the CDR3 is TGCAGCGGGGACAGGGTCAATGAGCAGTTCTTC. It is translated as CSGDRVNEQFF.

In the case of this clonotype: Germline and junction disagree at one end, which may indicate a read error. This sequence joins TRBV5-1 and TRBJ2-3, with D tentatively TRBD2 (6 bases). The CDR3 contains 16 residues. The germline V gene has CDR1 SGHRS and CDR2 YFSETQ. The CDR3 loop is CASSPFYLGDSDTQYF. The CDR3 DNA reads as TGCGCCAGCAGCCCCTTTTATTTGGGGGACTCGGATACGCAGTATTTC.

Only one count was recorded for this clonotype. Sequence at one end of the junction differs from germline and may be a read error. The chain couples TRBV5-6 to TRBJ2-7; TRBD2 matches at 9 bases. The CDR3 is 15 residues long. Germline CDR1 reads SGHDT; CDR2 reads YYEEEE. CDR3 nucleotides: TGTGCAAGCAGCATTCCCATCGCGGGGGGGTACGAGCAGTACTTC. Translation: CASSIPIAGGYEQYF.

Regarding this clonotype: A read error may produce the germline difference seen at one junction end. This chain connects TRBV20-1 to TRBJ2-5, with D perhaps TRBD1 or TRBD2 (6 bases each). Germline CDR1 and CDR2: DFQATT and SNEGSKA (reference sequence). There are 15 residues in the CDR3. The chain's CDR3 is CIARDRAGKGETQYF. The CDR3 DNA sequence: TGCATTGCTAGAGATCGGGCGGGGAAGGGGGAGACCCAATATTTC.

This chain links TRBV4-1 with TRBJ2-5; D might be TRBD2 (6 bases). CDR1 is MGHRA, CDR2 YSYEKL, per germline. CDR3 length: 17 amino acids. This CDR3 reads CVNSSGLPEDPQETQYF. CDR3 nucleotides: TGCGTCAACAGCTCGGGACTCCCGGAGGATCCACAAGAGACCCAGTACTTC.

As for this clonotype: Germline is not matched at one junction end, which may reflect a read error. This chain links TRBV5-1 with TRBJ2-7; D unresolved. The CDR3 has 13 residues. Germline V gene data show CDR1 as SGHRS and CDR2 as YFSETQ. For the CDR3, the DNA is TGCGTCAGCATCTTGATTTACTCCAGCCAGCAGTACTTC. Amino acids: CVSILIYSSQQYF.

A word on this clonotype: Without the conserved terminal phenylalanine or tryptophan, this CDR3 likely stems from a read error. The DNA is omitted, as the CDR3 cannot be located on it reliably, and the CDR3 follows TCRdb's listing. The chain recombines TRBV29-1 with TRBJ2-5; the D call of TRBD1 is as the table states it, not checked on the DNA. The CDR3 extends over 16 residues, inclusive of both ends. Germline lookup yields CDR1 SQVTM and CDR2 ANQGSEA. CDR3 region: CSAKHYLQTGRETKYM.

The V call is TRBV4-1, the J call TRBJ2-7; weak D call: TRBD1 (6 bases). Germline lookup yields CDR1 MGHRA and CDR2 YSYEKL. This CDR3 is built from 16 residues. The germline V and J ends were trimmed by 4 bases and 7 bases, with 23 bases remaining between them. The CDR3 loop is CASSRTLVGEGEEQYF. CDR3 DNA sequence: TGCGCCAGCAGCCGGACGCTAGTGGGAGAGGGGGAGGAGCAGTACTTC.

With regard to this clonotype: Mismatch with germline at one junction end may stem from a read error. The V gene is TRBV11-2, the J gene TRBJ2-3, with D possibly TRBD1 on 5 matching bases. The V gene's germline CDR1 is SGHAT and CDR2 FQNNGV. The CDR3 loop spans 14 amino acids. The CDR3 nucleotides are TGTGCCAGTAGCCTAACCCCAGGGTCAAATACGCACCATTTT. Translating gives CASSLTPGSNTHHF.

The count of this clonotype is one. The CDR3 region is CASSYDGIAETQYF. The CDR3, as DNA: TGTGCCAGCAGTTACGACGGGATAGCGGAGACCCAGTACTTC. V usage is TRBV6-2 or TRBV6-3 and J usage is TRBJ2-5, with D possibly being TRBD2 (5 bases). The germline gives CDR1 MNHEY, CDR2 SVGEGT. With 2 bases removed from V and 5 bases from J, the gap between germline ends came to 12 bases. The CDR3 is 14 amino acids.

Concerning this clonotype itself: Germline and junction disagree at one end, which may indicate a read error. V usage is TRBV20-1 and J usage is TRBJ1-5; 8 bases match TRBD1. CDR3 size: 15 residues. The germline gives CDR1 DFQATT, CDR2 SNEGSKA (reference sequence). CDR3 loop: CSVREAGGSNQAQHF. CDR3 DNA sequence: TGCAGTGTTAGAGAAGCAGGGGGCTCCAATCAGGCCCAGCATTTT.

With regard to this clonotype: At one boundary the junction diverges from the germline segment, which might be a read error. The chain couples TRBV6-1 to TRBJ2-7, with D uncertain. This CDR3 comprises 14 residues. Germline V gene lookup returns CDR1 MNHNS and CDR2 SASEGT. CDR3 sequence (DNA): TGTCCCAGCAGTTGGGTAGGACCAACCTACGAGCAGTACTTC. It translates to CPSSWVGPTYEQYF.